This is a list of T cell receptor beta chains from one sample in a study of breast tumors, draining lymph nodes, adjacent tissues. MiXCR, applied by TCRdb to the multiplex PCR reads, yields one record per CDR3 protein. The sample has more than 50,000 distinct CDR3 sequences, under 45% seen once. The sample consisted of breast tumor tissue. These receptors all stem from a female donor with breast cancer. Some clones in this sample may be carry-over from other donors' samples. The CDR3 runs from the conserved cysteine through the conserved F or W. The D gene is left open where the match is weak. Clone size appears in some rows only: once, few, many, or a class for an expanded clone.

v_call,clone_size,j_call,d_call,cdr3_length,cdr3_nt,cdr3_aa
TRBV5-1,many,TRBJ2-1,.,12,TGCGCCAGCAGCTACCAGGGGTATGAGCAGTTCTTC,CASSYQGYEQFF
TRBV5-4,many,TRBJ2-7,.,14,TGTGCCAGCAGCCACCGGCGGGCCAACTACGAGCAGTACTTC,CASSHRRANYEQYF
TRBV6-1,many,TRBJ2-7,.,13,TGTGCCAGCAGTGAATTTGCGGTTCGGGAGCAGTACTTC,CASSEFAVREQYF
TRBV7-3,few,TRBJ1-1,.,13,TGTGCCAGCAGCTTAGTCGGTCACACTGAAGCTTTCTTT,CASSLVGHTEAFF
TRBV7-2,many,TRBJ2-2,.,15,TGTGCCAGCCTCAAAAGGGCCTCGAACACCGGGGAGCTGTTTTTT,CASLKRASNTGELFF
TRBV19,many,TRBJ1-5,.,16,TGTGCCAGTAGTCACCAGGGTTCTAGTCTTCATCAGCCCCAGCATTTT,CASSHQGSSLHQPQHF
TRBV10-3,.,TRBJ1-1,TRBD1,14,TGTGCCATCAGGTGGACAGGACAAGACACTGAAGCTTTCTTT,CAIRWTGQDTEAFF
TRBV5-8,many,TRBJ1-6,TRBD1,14,TGTGCCAGCAGCGGACAGGGTGGTAATTCACCCCTCCACTTT,CASSGQGGNSPLHF
TRBV19,.,TRBJ1-5,.,15,TGTGCCAGTAGTATTGGTGGGGCAGCCCATCAGCCCCAGCATTTT,CASSIGGAAHQPQHF
TRBV20-1,.,TRBJ1-2,.,13,TGCAGTGCCCCGGAGGGAGGGGGCTATGGCTACACCTTC,CSAPEGGGYGYTF
TRBV7-2,.,TRBJ2-7,.,13,TGTGTCAGCGGCAGGAGAGAGAACTACGAGCAGTACTTC,CVSGRRENYEQYF
TRBV19,many,TRBJ2-2,TRBD2,17,TGTGCCAGTAGTATACGGAGCGGGAGGTCAAGCACCGGGGAGCTGTTTTTT,CASSIRSGRSSTGELFF
TRBV4-1,many,TRBJ1-2,.,17,TGCGCCAGCAGCCAAGACCGAACCCTCGACAGAGTCTATGGCTACACCTTC,CASSQDRTLDRVYGYTF
TRBV20-1,.,TRBJ1-5,TRBD1,17,TGCAGTGCCTCACGGGACAGAGGGCCTCATAGCAATCAGCCCCAGCATTTT,CSASRDRGPHSNQPQHF
TRBV12-3/TRBV12-4,.,TRBJ2-7,TRBD2,20,TGTGCCAGCAGTTTAACTACTCTAGCGGGGAGAGTAGAGGGATCCTACGAGCAGTACTTC,CASSLTTLAGRVEGSYEQYF
TRBV7-3,many,TRBJ2-1,.,16,TGTGCCAGCAGCTTAGACGGGACCAGGGGGGACAATGAGCAGTTCTTC,CASSLDGTRGDNEQFF
TRBV6-1,.,TRBJ2-5,.,15,TGTGCCAGCAGTGAACTAGGGAACCGACAGGAGACCCAGTACTTC,CASSELGNRQETQYF
TRBV25-1,.,TRBJ1-1,.,15,TGCGCCAGCAGTGAGTCAATGGGGGCCCGGACTGAAGCTTTCTTT,CASSESMGARTEAFF
TRBV20-1,.,TRBJ2-5,.,13,TGCAGTGCTAGAGATCCGGCGGGGGAGACCCAGTACTTC,CSARDPAGETQYF
TRBV2,many,TRBJ2-1,TRBD1,15,TGTGCCAGCCGCCTGAGGGGGCAAGATTACAATGAGCAGTTCTTC,CASRLRGQDYNEQFF
TRBV5-1,many,TRBJ2-7,TRBD2,20,TGCGCCAGCAGCTTGGGGCCGGTGGCTAGCGGGAGTGACACTCCCTACGAGCAGTACTTC,CASSLGPVASGSDTPYEQYF
TRBV20-1,medium-sized,TRBJ2-7,.,11,TGCAGTGCTAGGACGACGTACGAGCAGTACTTC,CSARTTYEQYF
TRBV6-2/TRBV6-3,many,TRBJ2-2,.,16,TGTGCCAGCAGTTCGGTCAGGGCCCCGAACACCGGGGAGCTGTTTTTT,CASSSVRAPNTGELFF
TRBV7-2,.,TRBJ1-2,.,16,TGTGCCAGCAGCCCGGAAGTCGGCGTAAGAGGCTATGGCTACACCTTC,CASSPEVGVRGYGYTF
TRBV7-2,.,TRBJ2-3,TRBD2,16,TGTGCCAGCAGCGCCCTACTAGCGGGAGGCCGGGATACGCAGTATTTT,CASSALLAGGRDTQYF
TRBV10-3,many,TRBJ2-1,TRBD2,16,TGTGCCATCAGCTCTCCCGGGACTAGCGGGGGGAATGAGCAGTTCTTC,CAISSPGTSGGNEQFF